The subject of this entry is one T cell receptor beta chain. Germline CDR1 is MNHEY and CDR2 is SMNVEV (reference sequence). The CDR3 extends over 16 amino acids. V lost 4 bases and J lost 7, with 22 bases in between. These data originate in a study of shared clonotypes between healthy human individuals. Profiled with immunoSEQ multiplex PCR; TCRdb holds only in-frame clones, not every one. The repertoire consists of 550,000 to 750,000 clones, with about 95% occurring once and the leading ten covering about 0.11%. The naive CD8 population came from CD45RO-negative cells selected for CCR7, without terminally differentiated effector memory CD45RA+ cells.

The sample consisted of naive CD8+ T cells sorted from blood. This sequence joins TRBV27 and TRBJ1-1; D might be TRBD1 (5 bases). This TCR came from a woman aged 25 to 39 in good health. The CDR3 region has the DNA TGTGCCAGCAGTTGGACGGGGCAGGGCTGGGGGTATGAAGCTTTCTTT. It yields the protein CASSWTGQGWGYEAFF.